These 21 T cell receptor beta chains share one sample of origin, sequenced in a study of blood T cells in healthy people across ages. A sample-barcoded 5' primer and a J-beta primer mix were used in a second PCR of roughly 7 to 11 cycles. TCRdb re-analysed the 5' RACE reads in MiXCR, keeping a single row per CDR3 protein. In the table there are over 1,500,000 distinct CDR3 sequences, about 50% of which are singletons. Sample: blood. These receptors all come from a woman between 40 and 55 years old in good health.

This chain joins TRBV5-1 and TRBJ2-7; D is possibly TRBD1 (6 bases). The V end lost 3 bases, the J end lost 1 base, and 14 bases lay between the germline ends. Germline loops: CDR1 SGHRS, CDR2 YFSETQ. CDR3 size: 15 residues. The CDR3 region is CASSSGTPQSYEQYF. CDR3 DNA sequence: TGCGCCAGCAGCTCGGGGACACCGCAGTCCTACGAGCAGTACTTC.

The table lists this clonotype with a few counts. The chain recombines TRBV7-2 with TRBJ1-2; tentatively, D is TRBD1 (6 bases). The CDR3 length is 14 residues. The germline V gene encodes CDR1 SGHTA and CDR2 FQGNSA. Trimming removed 5 bases from V and 7 bases from J, with 17 bases in between. This CDR3 reads CASSLLQGQSGYTF. CDR3 in DNA: TGTGCCAGCAGCCTCTTGCAGGGGCAGAGTGGCTACACCTTC.

This sequence joins TRBV28 and TRBJ1-6, with 9 positions matching TRBD1. From germline, CDR1 is MDHEN and CDR2 SYDVKM. The CDR3 extends over 15 amino acids. The V and J ends lost 5 bases and 9 bases, in that order; junction bases with no gene match: 8. The CDR3 protein is CASSDRTGDSSPLHF. The DNA for the CDR3 is TGTGCCAGCAGTGACCGGACAGGGGATTCTTCACCCCTCCACTTT.

The chain has TRBV4-1 and TRBJ2-3; 14 nucleotides line up with TRBD2. This CDR3 is 17 amino acids long. Trimming took 6 bases from V and 4 from J; bases not matched to a gene: 9. From germline, CDR1 is MGHRA and CDR2 YSYEKL. CDR3 in DNA: TGCGCCAGCAGTGTGGAGAGACTAGCGGGGGGGTCAGATACGCAGTATTTT. Translation: CASSVERLAGGSDTQYF.

The chain is built from TRBV29-1 and TRBJ2-1; D is ambiguous. The ends were cut back, 3 bases at V and 0 bases at J, with 18 bases in the middle. This CDR3 spans 17 amino acids. Germline CDR1 reads SQVTM; CDR2 reads ANQGSEA. The CDR3 region is CSVDPFPAESSYNEQFF. The DNA for the CDR3 is TGCAGCGTTGACCCCTTCCCTGCTGAGAGCTCCTACAATGAGCAGTTCTTC.

This clonotype was found a few times. The chain has TRBV7-9 and TRBJ2-7, with a weak D call TRBD2 (6 bases). The length of the CDR3 is 11 residues. The V end lost 5 bases, the J end lost 12 bases, and 14 bases lay between the germline ends. Germline lookup yields CDR1 SEHNR and CDR2 FQNEAQ (reference sequence). CDR3 sequence reads: CASSGGPWTYF. The CDR3 DNA sequence: TGTGCCAGCAGCGGAGGGCCTTGGACGTACTTC.

The chain joins TRBV7-6 to TRBJ2-5; TRBD2 agrees at 10 bases. Germline assignment: CDR1 SGHVS and CDR2 FNYEAQ. J was trimmed by 7 bases and V by 5 bases; bases with no gene match: 16. The CDR3 runs 17 residues. The chain's CDR3 is CASSPLEGLAVVGTQYF. As DNA, the CDR3 is TGTGCCAGCAGCCCACTTGAAGGACTAGCGGTGGTGGGGACCCAGTACTTC.

The V call is TRBV15, the J call TRBJ2-7; 7 nucleotides align to TRBD1. V was clipped by 2 bases and J by 9 bases; unmatched bases: 7. The V gene's germline CDR1 is LNHNV and CDR2 YYDKDF (reference sequence). The CDR3 spans 13 residues. CDR3: CATSRSGTVVQYF. DNA of the CDR3: TGTGCCACCAGCAGATCCGGGACAGTCGTGCAGTACTTC.

This clonotype was seen a handful of times. The J gene is TRBJ2-7, the V gene TRBV12-3 or TRBV12-4, with D uncertain. The ends were cut back, 5 bases at V and 6 bases at J, with 17 bases in the middle. The CDR3 spans 14 residues. The CDR3 is CASSTLLGSGEQYF. The CDR3 region has the DNA TGTGCCAGCAGTACCCTACTGGGGTCCGGCGAGCAGTACTTC.

The chain carries TRBV11-2 and TRBJ2-4; the D gene is possibly TRBD1 (6 bases). CDR1 SGHAT and CDR2 FQNNGV come from the germline V gene. Trimming cost V 8 bases and J 8 bases, with 19 bases left between them. The CDR3 length is 14 residues. CDR3 sequence reads: CASGRGRGMDIQYF. CDR3 bases: TGTGCCAGCGGCCGCGGCAGGGGAATGGACATTCAGTACTTC.

The gene calls are TRBV28 and TRBJ2-7; the match to TRBD1 covers 8 bases. V dropped 6 bases and J dropped 3; count of bases not matched to a gene: 16. This CDR3 has 17 residues. CDR1 and CDR2 (germline): MDHEN, SYDVKM. CDR3 in DNA: TGTGCCAGCAGGCCGGGCCACATAACGGGGACAGGCTACGAGCAGTACTTC. Its translation: CASRPGHITGTGYEQYF.

The chain employs TRBV9 and TRBJ1-6; the match to TRBD1 covers 7 bases. V lost 4 bases, J lost 14 bases, and 15 bases stayed unmatched. CDR1 and CDR2 (germline): SGDLS, YYNGEE. This CDR3 comprises 15 residues. CDR3 region: CASSPQGSIPQALHF. The CDR3 bases are TGTGCCAGCAGCCCACAGGGGTCAATCCCCCAGGCCCTCCACTTT.

V and J are TRBV20-1 and TRBJ2-7; 13 bases align to TRBD2. The V gene end was trimmed by 0 bases and the J gene end by 1 base; junction bases not matched to a gene: 6. In germline, CDR1 is DFQATT, CDR2 SNEGSKA (reference sequence). The CDR3 sequence is 17 residues long. The CDR3 DNA reads as TGCAGTGCTAGAGATACTAGCGGGGGGGCCGGGTCCTACGAGCAGTACTTC. This encodes CSARDTSGGAGSYEQYF.

This chain joins TRBV15 and TRBJ2-1, with 12 bases matching TRBD2. Germline V gene sequence: CDR1 LNHNV, CDR2 YYDKDF (reference sequence). The CDR3 consists of 16 residues. V dropped 1 base and J dropped 8; count of bases not matched to a gene: 6. The CDR3 DNA is TGTGCCACCAGCAGAGGCCTACTAGCGGGGGGTTATGAGCAGTTCTTC. Translation: CATSRGLLAGGYEQFF.

This chain joins TRBV5-1 and TRBJ1-1; 9 nucleotides align to TRBD1. CDR3 length equals 17 residues. Germline CDR1 is SGHRS and CDR2 is YFSETQ. V was pared by 7 bases and J by 6 bases, with 19 bases of the junction left unmatched. Here the CDR3 reads CASLAPTGGSEGAEAFF. In DNA form, the CDR3 reads TGCGCCAGCCTCGCCCCGACAGGGGGTTCAGAGGGCGCTGAAGCTTTCTTT.

The chain combines TRBV20-1 with TRBJ2-5, with D tentatively TRBD2 (6 bases). The CDR3 is made up of 12 amino acids. Between the trimmed V and J ends, which lost 1 base and 3 bases, there was a span of 6 bases. CDR1 and CDR2 from the germline V gene are DFQATT and SNEGSKA (reference sequence). The CDR3 loop is CSARGGEETQYF. The DNA of the CDR3 is TGCAGTGCTAGAGGGGGGGAAGAGACCCAGTACTTC.

The CDR3 sequence is CASSWGVGRGDGYTF. CDR3 nucleotides: TGTGCCAGCAGCTGGGGGGTTGGGAGGGGCGATGGCTACACCTTC. The chain combines TRBV13 with TRBJ1-2; possible D gene TRBD1, 5 bases. This CDR3 spans 15 amino acids. V dropped 4 bases and J dropped 6 bases, with 18 bases sitting between them. The germline V gene encodes CDR1 PRHDT and CDR2 FYEKMQ (reference sequence).

This chain links TRBV6-4 with TRBJ2-3; tentative D call: TRBD2 (5 bases). This CDR3 is 15 amino acids long. CDR1 is MRHNA and CDR2 is SNTAGT in the germline V gene. V lost 5 bases, J lost 0 bases, and 12 bases lay in between. Written as DNA, the CDR3 is TGTGCCAGCAGTAAGATAGCGATTAGCACAGATACGCAGTATTTT. This sequence encodes CASSKIAISTDTQYF.

This clonotype was counted between two and nine times. The chain links TRBV6-2 or TRBV6-3 to TRBJ2-5; a weak D match, TRBD2 (6 bases). The length of the CDR3 is 17 residues. Germline values: CDR1 MNHEY, CDR2 SVGEGT. V was cut by 5 bases and J by 1 base, with 20 bases left in between. The CDR3 DNA reads TGTGCCAGCAGTGCGTGGATGGGCGGGGTGAGCCAAGAGACCCAGTACTTC. Amino acid sequence: CASSAWMGGVSQETQYF.

The rearrangement uses TRBV6-5 and TRBJ2-3, with D tentatively TRBD2 (6 bases). The CDR3 is made up of 14 amino acids. Trimming took off 4 bases at V and 2 bases at J, with 10 bases between the two ends. Germline V gene data show CDR1 as MNHEY and CDR2 as SVGAGI. DNA of the CDR3: TGTGCCAGCAGTTGGGACTGGAACACAGATACGCAGTATTTT. This codes for CASSWDWNTDTQYF.

This clonotype has only a few counts. The V and J genes are TRBV6-1 and TRBJ2-7; TRBD1 aligns across 7 bases. Germline loops: CDR1 MNHNS, CDR2 SASEGT. The CDR3 covers 14 residues. V lost 7 bases and J lost 5; bases outside the gene matches: 11. CDR3 in DNA: TGTGCCAGCACCGACAGGGCCCCTCGAGACGAGCAGTACTTC. Translating gives CASTDRAPRDEQYF.